This TCR beta chain was recorded in a study of blood T cell repertoires in COVID-19. Study at large: The United States, Italy and Spain provided the acute and convalescent COVID-19 samples. In each case, the material was cDNA or gDNA derived from T cells, B-cell-depleted T cells, or PBMCs.

Original processing methods: Reference gene primer amplification yielded estimated nucleated cell counts. The repertoire was sequenced with immunoSEQ multiplex PCR; TCRdb's copy has only in-frame clones and lacks some. For V, J and clone size, that table is used; D and trimming come from the DNA. The repertoire consists of 250,000 or so clones, with roughly 89% occurring once and the leading ten covering 4% to 5%. Per germline, CDR1 MGHRA and CDR2 YSYEKL. Trimming removed 3 bases from V and 7 bases from J, with 6 bases in between. The CDR3 is 12 residues long. This chain connects TRBV4-1 to TRBJ2-2, with a weak D call TRBD2 (5 bases). The sequenced sample was peripheral blood. The clonotype comes from a woman aged 40 to 50 who had recovered from COVID-19. This CDR3 reads CASSQEVGELFF. The CDR3 DNA follows: TGCGCCAGCAGCCAGGAGGTCGGGGAGCTGTTTTTT.